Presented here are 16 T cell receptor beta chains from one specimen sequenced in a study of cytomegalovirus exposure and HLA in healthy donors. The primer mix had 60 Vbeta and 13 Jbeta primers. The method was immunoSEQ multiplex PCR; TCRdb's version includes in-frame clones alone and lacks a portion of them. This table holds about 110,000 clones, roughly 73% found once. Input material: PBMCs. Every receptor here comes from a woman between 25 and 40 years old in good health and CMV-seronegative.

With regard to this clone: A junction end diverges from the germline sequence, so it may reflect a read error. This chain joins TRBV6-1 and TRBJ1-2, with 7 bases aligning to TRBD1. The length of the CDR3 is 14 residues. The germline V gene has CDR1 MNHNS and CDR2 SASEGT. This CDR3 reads CASIEGQASEGYTF. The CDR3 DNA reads TGTGCCAGCATTGAAGGACAGGCCTCGGAGGGCTACACCTTC.

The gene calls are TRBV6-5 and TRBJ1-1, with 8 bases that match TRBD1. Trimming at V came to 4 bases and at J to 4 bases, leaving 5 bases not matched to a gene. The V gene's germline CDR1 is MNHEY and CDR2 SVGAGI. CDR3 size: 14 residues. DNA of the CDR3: TGTGCCAGCAGTTTAGGCAGGGGGCCCACTGAAGCTTTCTTT. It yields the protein CASSLGRGPTEAFF.

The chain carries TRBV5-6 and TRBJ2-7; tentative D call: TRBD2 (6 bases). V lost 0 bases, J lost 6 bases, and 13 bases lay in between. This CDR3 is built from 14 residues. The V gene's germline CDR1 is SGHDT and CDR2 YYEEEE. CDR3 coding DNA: TGTGCCAGCAGCTTGGGAGAGGCGGGGATCGAGCAGTACTTC. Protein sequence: CASSLGEAGIEQYF.

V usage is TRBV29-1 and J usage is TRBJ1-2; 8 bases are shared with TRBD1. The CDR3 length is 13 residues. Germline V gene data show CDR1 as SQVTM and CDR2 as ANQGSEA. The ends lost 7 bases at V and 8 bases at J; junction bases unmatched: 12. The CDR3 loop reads CSAMDRARYGYTF. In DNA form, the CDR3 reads TGCAGCGCCATGGACAGGGCACGGTACGGCTACACCTTC.

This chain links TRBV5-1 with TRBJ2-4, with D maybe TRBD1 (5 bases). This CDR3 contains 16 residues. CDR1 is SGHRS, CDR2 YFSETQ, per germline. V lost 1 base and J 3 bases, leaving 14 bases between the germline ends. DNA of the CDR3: TGCGCCAGCAGCTTGTGGCGAACTCAGGGCAAAAACATTCAGTACTTC. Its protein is CASSLWRTQGKNIQYF.

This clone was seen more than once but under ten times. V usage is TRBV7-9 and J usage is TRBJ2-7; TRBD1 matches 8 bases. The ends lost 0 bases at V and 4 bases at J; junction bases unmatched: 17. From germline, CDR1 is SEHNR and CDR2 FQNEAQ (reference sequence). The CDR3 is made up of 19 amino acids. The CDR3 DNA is TGTGCCAGCAGCTTAGCGCCCCGGGCATTGGCAGGGGGCCAGTACGAGCAGTACTTC. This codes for CASSLAPRALAGGQYEQYF.

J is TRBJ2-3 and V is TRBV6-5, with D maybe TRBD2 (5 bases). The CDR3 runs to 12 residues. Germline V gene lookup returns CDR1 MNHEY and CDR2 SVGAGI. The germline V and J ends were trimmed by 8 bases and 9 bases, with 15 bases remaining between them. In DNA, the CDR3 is TGTGCCAGCTCCCGAACTAGTGAGACGCAGTATTTT. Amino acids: CASSRTSETQYF.

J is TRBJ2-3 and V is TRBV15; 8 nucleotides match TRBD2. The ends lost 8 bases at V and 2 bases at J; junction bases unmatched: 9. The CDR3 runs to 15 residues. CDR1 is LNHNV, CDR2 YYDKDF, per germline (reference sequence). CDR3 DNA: TGTGCCACCCACATGAGCGGGGGATACACAGATACGCAGTATTTT. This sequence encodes CATHMSGGYTDTQYF. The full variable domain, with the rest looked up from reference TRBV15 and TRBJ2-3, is DAMVIQNPRYQVTQFGKPVTLSCSQTLNHNVMYWYQQKSSQAPKLLFHYYDKDFNNEADTPDNFQSRRPNTSFCFLDIRSPGLGDTAMYLCATHMSGGYTDTQYFGPGTRLTVL.

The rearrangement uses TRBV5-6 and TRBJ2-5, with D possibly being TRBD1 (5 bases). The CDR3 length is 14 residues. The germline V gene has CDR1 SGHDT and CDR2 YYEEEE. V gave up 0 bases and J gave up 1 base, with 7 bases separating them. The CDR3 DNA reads TGTGCCAGCAGCTTGGGGCAGGGCCAAGAGACCCAGTACTTC. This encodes CASSLGQGQETQYF.

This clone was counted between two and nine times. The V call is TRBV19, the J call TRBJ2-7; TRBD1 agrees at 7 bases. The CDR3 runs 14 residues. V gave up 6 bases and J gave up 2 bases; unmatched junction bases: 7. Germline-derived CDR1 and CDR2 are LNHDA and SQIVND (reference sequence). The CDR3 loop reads CASRPRQGPYEQYF. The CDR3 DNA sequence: TGTGCCAGTAGACCCAGACAGGGCCCCTACGAGCAGTACTTC.

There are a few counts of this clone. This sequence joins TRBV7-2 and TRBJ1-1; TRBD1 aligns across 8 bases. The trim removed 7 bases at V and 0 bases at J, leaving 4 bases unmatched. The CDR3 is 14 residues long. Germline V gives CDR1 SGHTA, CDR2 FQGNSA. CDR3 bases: TGTGCCAGCACCCGGACAGGGATGAACACTGAAGCTTTCTTT. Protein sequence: CASTRTGMNTEAFF.

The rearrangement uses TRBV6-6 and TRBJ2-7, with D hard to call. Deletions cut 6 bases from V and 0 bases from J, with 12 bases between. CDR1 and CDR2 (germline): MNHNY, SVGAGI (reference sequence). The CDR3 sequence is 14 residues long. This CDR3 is CASRPREDSYEQYF. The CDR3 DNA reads TGTGCCAGCAGGCCCCGCGAGGACTCCTACGAGCAGTACTTC.

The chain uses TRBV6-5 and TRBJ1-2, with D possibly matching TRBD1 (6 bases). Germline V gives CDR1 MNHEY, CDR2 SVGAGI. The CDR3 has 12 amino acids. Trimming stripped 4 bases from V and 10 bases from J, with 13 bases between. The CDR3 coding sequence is TGTGCCAGCAGTTCCGGACAGTTAGACTACACCTTC. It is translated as CASSSGQLDYTF.

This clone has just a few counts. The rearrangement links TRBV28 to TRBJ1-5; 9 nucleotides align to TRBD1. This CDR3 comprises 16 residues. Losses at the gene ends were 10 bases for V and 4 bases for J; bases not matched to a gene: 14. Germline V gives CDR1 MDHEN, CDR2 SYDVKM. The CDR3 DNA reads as TGTGCCATCGACGCTCGGACAGGGGAATCAAATCAGCCCCAGCATTTT. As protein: CAIDARTGESNQPQHF. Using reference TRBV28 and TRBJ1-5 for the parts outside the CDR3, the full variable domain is DVKVTQSSRYLVKRTGEKVFLECVQDMDHENMFWYRQDPGLGLRLIYFSYDVKMKEKGDIPEGYSVSREKKERFSLILESASTNQTSMYLCAIDARTGESNQPQHFGDGTRLSIL.

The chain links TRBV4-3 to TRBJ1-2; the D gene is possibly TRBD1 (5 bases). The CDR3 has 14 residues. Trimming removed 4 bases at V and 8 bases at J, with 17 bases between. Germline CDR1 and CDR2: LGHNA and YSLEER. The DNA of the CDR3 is TGCGCCAGCAGCCCGGTGGGGGGTCTGAGAGGCTACACCTTC. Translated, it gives CASSPVGGLRGYTF.

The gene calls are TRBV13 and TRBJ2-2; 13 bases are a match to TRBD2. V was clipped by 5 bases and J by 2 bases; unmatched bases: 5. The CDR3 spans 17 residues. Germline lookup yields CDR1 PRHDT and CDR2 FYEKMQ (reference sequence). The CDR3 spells CASSPGLAGPNTGELFF. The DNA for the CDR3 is TGTGCCAGCAGCCCGGGACTAGCGGGGCCTAACACCGGGGAGCTGTTTTTT.